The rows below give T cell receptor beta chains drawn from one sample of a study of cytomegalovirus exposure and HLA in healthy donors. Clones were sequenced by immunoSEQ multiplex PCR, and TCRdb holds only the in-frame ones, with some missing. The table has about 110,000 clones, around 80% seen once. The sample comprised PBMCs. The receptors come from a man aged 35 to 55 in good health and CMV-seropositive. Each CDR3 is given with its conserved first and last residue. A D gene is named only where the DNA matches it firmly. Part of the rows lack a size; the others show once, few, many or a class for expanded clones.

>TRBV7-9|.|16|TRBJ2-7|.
TGTGCCAGCAGCTCACCCGGTGGGCAGGATTTCTACGAGCAGTACTTC
CASSSPGGQDFYEQYF
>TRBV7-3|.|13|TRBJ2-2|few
TGTGCCAGCAGGAGGAGAGACACCGGGGAGCTGTTTTTT
CASRRRDTGELFF
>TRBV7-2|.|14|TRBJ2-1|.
TGTGCCAGCAGCTCAGGATTGGGACTTTTTCCCCAGTTCTTC
CASSSGLGLFPQFF
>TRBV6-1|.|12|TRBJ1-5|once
TGTGCCAGTAGGGGCCCCAATCAGCCCCAGCATTTT
CASRGPNQPQHF
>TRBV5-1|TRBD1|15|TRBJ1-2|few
TGCGCCAGGAGCTTATTCCGGGACAGGGGGAATGGCTACACCTTC
CARSLFRDRGNGYTF
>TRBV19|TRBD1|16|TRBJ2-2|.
TGTGCCAGTAGTAGAAGGACAGGGGAACTTACCGGGGAGCTGTTTTTT
CASSRRTGELTGELFF
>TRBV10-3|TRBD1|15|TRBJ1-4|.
TGTGCCATCAGTGATCCAAGGGGACAGAATGAAAAACTGTTTTTT
CAISDPRGQNEKLFF
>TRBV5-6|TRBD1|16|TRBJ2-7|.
TGTGCCAGCAGCTTGGGCGGACAGGCGAGCTCCTACGAGCAGTACTTC
CASSLGGQASSYEQYF
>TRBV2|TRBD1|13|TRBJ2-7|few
TGTGCCAGCAGTTACAGGGGGCTCTTGGAGCAGTACTTC
CASSYRGLLEQYF
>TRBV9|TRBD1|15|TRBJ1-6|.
TGTGCCAGCAGCGTGGAGGACAGGGATTCCCCCCCCCTCCACTTT
CASSVEDRDSPPLHF
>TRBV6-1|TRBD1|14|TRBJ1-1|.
TGTGCCAGCAGTACAGGGGGCCGGGACACTGAAGCTTTCTTT
CASSTGGRDTEAFF
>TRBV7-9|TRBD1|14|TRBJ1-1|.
TGTGCCAGCAGCTCGAAGGACAGGGAGACTGAAGCTTTCTTT
CASSSKDRETEAFF
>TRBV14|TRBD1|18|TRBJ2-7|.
TGTGCCAGCAGCCAAGATTTTCCACCGGGACAGGGGACCTACGAGCAGTACTTC
CASSQDFPPGQGTYEQYF
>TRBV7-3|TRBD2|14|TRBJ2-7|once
TGTGCCAGCAGCTTATTAGCGGGGGCCTACGAGCAGTACTTC
CASSLLAGAYEQYF
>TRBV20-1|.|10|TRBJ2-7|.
TGCAGTGCCATGTTCGGCGAGCAGTACTTC
CSAMFGEQYF
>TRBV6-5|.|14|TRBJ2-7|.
TGTGCCAGCAGTTACCCTAACCAGGGAAACGAGCAGTACTTC
CASSYPNQGNEQYF
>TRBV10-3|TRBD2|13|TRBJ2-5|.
TGTGCCATCAGTGATTGGGAGGGAGAGACCCAGTACTTC
CAISDWEGETQYF
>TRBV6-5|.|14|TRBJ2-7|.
TGTGCCAGCAGTGCGGGACAGTCCTTCTACGAGCAGTACTTC
CASSAGQSFYEQYF
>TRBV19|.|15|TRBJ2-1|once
TGTGCCAGTAGTCCCCGGGACATAGGGAACAATGAGCAGTTCTTC
CASSPRDIGNNEQFF
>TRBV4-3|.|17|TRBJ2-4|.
TGCGCCAGCAGCCAAGATCTCGAGGGAGGAAGAGCGAACATTCAGTACTTC
CASSQDLEGGRANIQYF
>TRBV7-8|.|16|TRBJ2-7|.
TGTGCCAGCAGCTCGGGCCGCGTGACAGGTACCTACGAGCAGTACTTC
CASSSGRVTGTYEQYF
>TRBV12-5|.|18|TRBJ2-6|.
TGTGCTAGTGGTTTAGAACAGGGATTCTTTACTGGGGCCAACGGCCTGACTTTC
CASGLEQGFFTGANGLTF
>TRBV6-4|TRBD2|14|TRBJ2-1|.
TGTGCCAGCAGTGACGGGGCGGGAGTCGATGAGCAGTTCTTC
CASSDGAGVDEQFF